The sequence of this TCR beta chain was determined in a study of Ad26.COV2.S vaccination and SARS-CoV-2 variants. Overall study context: This donor came from the COV1001 trial of Ad26.COV2.S. The study gave Ad26.COV2.S intramuscularly, once or twice 56 days apart.

Repertoires were generated with immunoSEQ multiplex PCR, while TCRdb's copy carries only in-frame clones and drops some. The data contain 400,000 to 500,000 clones, more than 75% of them singletons. Stated treatment: roughly 18 received Ad26.COV2.S at low or high dose, single or two shots; roughly five received placebo; per-sample allocation not given. At day 63 after the first vaccine or placebo injection, samples were drawn. From germline, CDR1 is SNHLY and CDR2 FYNNEI. The V and J ends lost 3 bases and 2 bases, in that order; junction bases with no gene match: 3. This CDR3 has 14 amino acids. This clone came up a few times. Its antigen is not identified. Study-wide results and caveats: Once vaccination had occurred, spike-specific CD8+ and CD4+ T cell responses reportedly showed substantial breadth. There was a possibility that the TCR breadth and depth analyses underestimated total T cell responses.

The chain has TRBV2 and TRBJ2-7, with 8 bases identical to TRBD1. The sample in question was peripheral blood, obtained in a trial of Ad26.COV2.S vaccine versus placebo. The TCR comes from a person aged 18-60 years who received the Ad26.COV2.S COVID-19 vaccine or a placebo. The CDR3 here is CASSDQGAPYEQYF. CDR3 in DNA: TGTGCCAGCAGTGATCAGGGGGCCCCCTACGAGCAGTACTTC.